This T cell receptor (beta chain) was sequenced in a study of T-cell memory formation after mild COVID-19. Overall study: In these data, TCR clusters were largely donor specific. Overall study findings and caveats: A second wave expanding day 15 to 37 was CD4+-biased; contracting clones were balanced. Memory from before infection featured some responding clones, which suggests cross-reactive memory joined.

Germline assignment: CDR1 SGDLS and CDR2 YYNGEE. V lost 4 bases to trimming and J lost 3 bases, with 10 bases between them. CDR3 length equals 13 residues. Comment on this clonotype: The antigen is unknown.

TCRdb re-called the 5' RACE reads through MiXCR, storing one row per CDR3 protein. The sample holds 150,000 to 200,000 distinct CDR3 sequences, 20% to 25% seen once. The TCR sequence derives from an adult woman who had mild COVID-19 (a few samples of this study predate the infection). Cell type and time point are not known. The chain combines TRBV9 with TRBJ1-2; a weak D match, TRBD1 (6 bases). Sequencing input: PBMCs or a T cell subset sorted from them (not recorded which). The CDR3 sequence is CASSNNRDYGYTF. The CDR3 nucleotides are TGTGCCAGCAGCAATAACAGGGACTATGGCTACACCTTC.